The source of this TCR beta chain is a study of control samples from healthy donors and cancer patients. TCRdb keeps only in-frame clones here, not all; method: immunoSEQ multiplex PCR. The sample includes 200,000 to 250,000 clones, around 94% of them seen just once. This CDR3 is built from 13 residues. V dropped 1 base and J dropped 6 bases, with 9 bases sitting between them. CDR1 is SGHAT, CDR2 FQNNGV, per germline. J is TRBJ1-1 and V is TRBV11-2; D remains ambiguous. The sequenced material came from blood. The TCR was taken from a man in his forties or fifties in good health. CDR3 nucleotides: TGTGCCAGCAGCTTAGCAGGTACCTCTGAAGCTTTCTTT. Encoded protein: CASSLAGTSEAFF.